Given below is one TCR beta chain in context. Its matching antigen is unknown. This record comes from a study of cytomegalovirus exposure and HLA in healthy donors. Study results and caveats: The authors excluded some V segments, including TRBV6-2 and TRBV6-3, as indistinguishable. Cytomegalovirus-associated TCR beta chains were listed, numbering some 170. Later genetic work tied a missense DCLRE1C variant to beta-chain V and J trimming.

The CDR3 has 16 amino acids. V was trimmed by 3 bases and J by 2 bases, leaving 15 bases between them. Germline loops: CDR1 SEHNR, CDR2 FQNEAQ (reference sequence). The study ran its PCR with 60 Vbeta and 13 Jbeta primers. Produced via immunoSEQ multiplex PCR; TCRdb's table is partial and in-frame only. The sample totals 68,000 or so clones; its top ten clones hold 6.5% to 8.5%. The sequenced sample consisted of PBMCs. This receptor was taken from a female donor in good health and CMV-seropositive. The chain employs TRBV7-9 and TRBJ2-3; D is perhaps TRBD1 (5 bases). In nucleotides, the CDR3 is TGTGCCAGCAGCTTCGGTAACACAGGAACCACAGATACGCAGTATTTT. This codes for CASSFGNTGTTDTQYF.